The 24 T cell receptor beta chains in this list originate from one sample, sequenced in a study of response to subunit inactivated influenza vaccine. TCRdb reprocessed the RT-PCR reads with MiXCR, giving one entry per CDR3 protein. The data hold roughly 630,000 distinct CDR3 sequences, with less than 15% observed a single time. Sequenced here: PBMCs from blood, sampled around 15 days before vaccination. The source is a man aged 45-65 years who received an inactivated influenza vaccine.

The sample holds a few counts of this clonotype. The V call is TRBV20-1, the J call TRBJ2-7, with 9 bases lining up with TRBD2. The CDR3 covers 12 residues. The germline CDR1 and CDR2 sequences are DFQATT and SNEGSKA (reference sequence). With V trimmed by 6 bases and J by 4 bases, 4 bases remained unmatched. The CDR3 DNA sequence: TGCAGTGCGCGGGGGGGTTTTTACGAGCAGTACTTC. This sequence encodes CSARGGFYEQYF.

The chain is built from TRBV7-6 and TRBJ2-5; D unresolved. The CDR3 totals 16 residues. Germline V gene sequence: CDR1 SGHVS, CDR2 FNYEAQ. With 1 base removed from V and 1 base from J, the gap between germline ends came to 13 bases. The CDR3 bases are TGTGCCAGCAGCTTAGTTGGGTCTGGGATCCAAGAGACCCAGTACTTC. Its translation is CASSLVGSGIQETQYF.

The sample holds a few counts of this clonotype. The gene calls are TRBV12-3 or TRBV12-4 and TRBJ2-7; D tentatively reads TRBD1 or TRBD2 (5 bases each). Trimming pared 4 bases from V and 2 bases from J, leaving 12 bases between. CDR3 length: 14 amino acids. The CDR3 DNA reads TGTGCCAGCAGTTGGGGGTCAACGACCTACGAGCAGTACTTC. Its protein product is CASSWGSTTYEQYF.

Written as DNA, the CDR3 is TGTGCCAGCAGGGGGACGATCAACTATGGCTACACCTTC. Protein: CASRGTINYGYTF. J is TRBJ1-2 and V is TRBV2; D might be TRBD1 (5 bases). Germline V gives CDR1 SNHLY, CDR2 FYNNEI. The CDR3 runs 13 residues. The ends were cut back, 6 bases at V and 2 bases at J, with 10 bases in the middle.

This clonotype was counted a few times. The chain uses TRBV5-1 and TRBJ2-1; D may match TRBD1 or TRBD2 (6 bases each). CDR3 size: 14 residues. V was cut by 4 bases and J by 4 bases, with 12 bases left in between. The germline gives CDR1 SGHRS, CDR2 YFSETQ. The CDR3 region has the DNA TGCGCCAGCAGCGACGGGGGCGGGTACAATGAGCAGTTCTTC. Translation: CASSDGGGYNEQFF. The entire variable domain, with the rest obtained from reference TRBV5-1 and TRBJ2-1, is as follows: KAGVTQTPRYLIKTRGQQVTLSCSPISGHRSVSWYQQTPGQGLQFLFEYFSETQRNKGNFPGRFSGRQFSNSRSEMNVSTLELGDSALYLCASSDGGGYNEQFFGPGTRLTVL.

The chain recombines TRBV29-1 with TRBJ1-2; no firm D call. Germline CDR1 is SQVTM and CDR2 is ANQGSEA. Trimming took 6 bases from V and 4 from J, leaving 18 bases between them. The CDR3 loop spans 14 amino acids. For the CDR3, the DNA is TGCAGCGTCGTCGACACCCCCGGTGGCTATGGCTACACCTTC. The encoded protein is CSVVDTPGGYGYTF.

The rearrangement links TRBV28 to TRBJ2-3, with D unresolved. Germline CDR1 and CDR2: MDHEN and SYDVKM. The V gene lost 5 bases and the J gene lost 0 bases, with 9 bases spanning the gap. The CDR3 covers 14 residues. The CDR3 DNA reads TGTGCCAGCAGTCCTATTGCAAGCACAGATACGCAGTATTTT. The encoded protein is CASSPIASTDTQYF.

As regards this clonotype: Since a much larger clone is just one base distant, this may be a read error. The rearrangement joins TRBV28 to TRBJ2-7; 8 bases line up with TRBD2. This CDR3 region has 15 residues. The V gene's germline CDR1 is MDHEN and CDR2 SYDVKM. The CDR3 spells CANSLQGLAGYEQYF. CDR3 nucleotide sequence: TGTGCCAACAGTCTCCAAGGGCTAGCGGGTTACGAGCAGTACTTC.

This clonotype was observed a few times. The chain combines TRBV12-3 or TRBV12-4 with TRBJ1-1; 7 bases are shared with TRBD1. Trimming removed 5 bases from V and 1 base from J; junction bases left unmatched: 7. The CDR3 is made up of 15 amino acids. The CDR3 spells CASSPPGQRNTEAFF. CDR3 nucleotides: TGTGCCAGCAGTCCCCCGGGACAGAGGAACACTGAAGCTTTCTTT.

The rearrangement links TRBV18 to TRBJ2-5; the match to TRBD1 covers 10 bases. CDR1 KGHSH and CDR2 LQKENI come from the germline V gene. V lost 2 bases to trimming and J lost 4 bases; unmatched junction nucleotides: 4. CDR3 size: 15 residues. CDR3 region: CASSPGDRGGETQYF. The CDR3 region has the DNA TGTGCCAGCTCACCAGGGGACAGGGGAGGAGAGACCCAGTACTTC.

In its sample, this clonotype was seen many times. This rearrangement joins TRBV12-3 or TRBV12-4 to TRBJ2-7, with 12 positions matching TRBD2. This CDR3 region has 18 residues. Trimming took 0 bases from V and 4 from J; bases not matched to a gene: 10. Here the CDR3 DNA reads TGTGCCAGCAGTTTAGCCGGGACTAGCGGGCATGAAGTGTACGAGCAGTACTTC. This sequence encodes CASSLAGTSGHEVYEQYF.

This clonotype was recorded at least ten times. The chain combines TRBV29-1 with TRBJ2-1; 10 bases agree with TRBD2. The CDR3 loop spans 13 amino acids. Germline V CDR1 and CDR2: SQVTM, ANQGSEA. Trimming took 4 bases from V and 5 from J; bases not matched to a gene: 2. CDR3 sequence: CSVVTSGNNEQFF. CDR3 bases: TGCAGCGTTGTCACTAGCGGGAACAATGAGCAGTTCTTC.

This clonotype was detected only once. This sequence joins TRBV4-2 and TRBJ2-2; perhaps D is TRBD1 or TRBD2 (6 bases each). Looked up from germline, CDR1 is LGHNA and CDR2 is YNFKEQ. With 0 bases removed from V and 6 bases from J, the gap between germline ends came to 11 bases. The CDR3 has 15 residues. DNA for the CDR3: TGTGCCAGCAGCCAAGAGGCGAGGGGGGCCGGGGAGCTGTTTTTT. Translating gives CASSQEARGAGELFF.

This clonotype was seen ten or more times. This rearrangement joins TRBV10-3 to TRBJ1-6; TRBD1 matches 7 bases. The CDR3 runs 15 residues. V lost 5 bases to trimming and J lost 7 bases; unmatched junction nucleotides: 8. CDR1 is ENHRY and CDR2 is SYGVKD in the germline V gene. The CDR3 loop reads CAISREGQKNSPLHF. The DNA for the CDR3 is TGTGCCATCAGTCGAGAGGGACAGAAGAATTCACCCCTCCACTTT.

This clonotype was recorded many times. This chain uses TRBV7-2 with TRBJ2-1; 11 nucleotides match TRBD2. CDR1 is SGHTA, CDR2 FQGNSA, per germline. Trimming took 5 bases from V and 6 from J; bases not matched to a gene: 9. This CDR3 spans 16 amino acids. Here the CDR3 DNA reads TGTGCCAGCAGCACGGCTAGCGGGGGGCCCCCCAATGAGCAGTTCTTC. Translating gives CASSTASGGPPNEQFF.

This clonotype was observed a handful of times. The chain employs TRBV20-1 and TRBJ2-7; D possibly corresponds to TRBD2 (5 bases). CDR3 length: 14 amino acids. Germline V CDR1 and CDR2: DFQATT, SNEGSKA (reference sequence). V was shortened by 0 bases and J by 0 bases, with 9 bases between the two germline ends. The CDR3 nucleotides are TGCAGTGCTAGAGATTATGGGAGCTCCTACGAGCAGTACTTC. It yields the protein CSARDYGSSYEQYF.

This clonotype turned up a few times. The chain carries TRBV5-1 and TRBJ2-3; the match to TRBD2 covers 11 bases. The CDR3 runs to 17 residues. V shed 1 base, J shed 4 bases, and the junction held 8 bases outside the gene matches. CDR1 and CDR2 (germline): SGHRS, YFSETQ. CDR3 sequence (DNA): TGCGCCAGCAGCTTGCCCTCTACTAGCGGGAGTGCAGATACGCAGTATTTT. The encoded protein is CASSLPSTSGSADTQYF.

The CDR3: CASSNRGRRANVLTF. CDR3 in DNA: TGTGCCAGCAGTAACAGGGGAAGGAGGGCCAACGTCCTGACTTTC. V is TRBV6-5 and J is TRBJ2-6; TRBD1 agrees at 7 bases. Germline CDR1 reads MNHEY; CDR2 reads SVGAGI. The CDR3 runs to 15 residues. V shed 5 bases and J 5 bases; nucleotides not matched to a gene: 6.

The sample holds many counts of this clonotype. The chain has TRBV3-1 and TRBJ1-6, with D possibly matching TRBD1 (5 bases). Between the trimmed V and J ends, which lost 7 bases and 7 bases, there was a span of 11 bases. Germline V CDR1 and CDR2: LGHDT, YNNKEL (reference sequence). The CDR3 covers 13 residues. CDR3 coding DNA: TGTGCCAGCACCGGGACCCCCAATTCACCCCTCCACTTT. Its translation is CASTGTPNSPLHF.

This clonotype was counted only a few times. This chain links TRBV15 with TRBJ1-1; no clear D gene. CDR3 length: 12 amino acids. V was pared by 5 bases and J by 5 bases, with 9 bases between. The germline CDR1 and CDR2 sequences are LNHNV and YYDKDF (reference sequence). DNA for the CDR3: TGTGCCACCAGCCGGGGTGGTACTGAAGCTTTCTTT. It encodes CATSRGGTEAFF.

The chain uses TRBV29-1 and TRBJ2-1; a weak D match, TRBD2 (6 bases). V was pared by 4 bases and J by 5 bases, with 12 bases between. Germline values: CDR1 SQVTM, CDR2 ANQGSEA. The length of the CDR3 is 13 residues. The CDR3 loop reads CSVGLDYNNEQFF. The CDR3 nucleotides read TGCAGCGTTGGCTTGGACTACAACAATGAGCAGTTCTTC.

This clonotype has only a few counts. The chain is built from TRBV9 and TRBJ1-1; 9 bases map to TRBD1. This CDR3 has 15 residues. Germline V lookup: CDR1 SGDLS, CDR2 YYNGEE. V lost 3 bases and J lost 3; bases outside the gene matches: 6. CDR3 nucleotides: TGTGCCAGCAGCGCCGGGACAGGGTTTGACACTGAAGCTTTCTTT. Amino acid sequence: CASSAGTGFDTEAFF.

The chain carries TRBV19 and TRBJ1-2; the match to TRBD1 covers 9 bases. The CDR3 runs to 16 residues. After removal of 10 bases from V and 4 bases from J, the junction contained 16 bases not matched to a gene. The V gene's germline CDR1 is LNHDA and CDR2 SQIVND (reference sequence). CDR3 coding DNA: TGTGCCACCTACGGGTCCCGGGACAGGGCTGGCTATGGCTACACCTTC. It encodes CATYGSRDRAGYGYTF.

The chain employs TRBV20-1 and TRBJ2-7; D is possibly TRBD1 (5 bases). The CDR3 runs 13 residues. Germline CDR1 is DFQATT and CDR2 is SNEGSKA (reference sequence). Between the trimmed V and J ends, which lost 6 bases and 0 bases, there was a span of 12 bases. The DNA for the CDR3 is TGCAGTGCCACTCCAGGGATCTCCTACGAGCAGTACTTC. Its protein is CSATPGISYEQYF.